The clone carrying this TCR beta chain was recorded at least ten times. Its antigen is unknown. The sample originates from a study of T cells after yellow fever vaccination. The germline V gene encodes CDR1 MNHEY and CDR2 SVGEGT. The V end was cut by 2 bases, the J end by 3 bases, with 2 bases between. The CDR3 is made up of 11 amino acids. Whole-study findings and limits: Few clonotypes appeared in both CD4 and CD8 compartments. Compared with primary, the secondary response was weaker and peaked at day 5, not 15. Booster samples showed a return of most primary-vaccination clones (around 96% CD4, about 85% CD8). Abundant clonotypes (contaminants from the bulk population) could be present in FACS-sorted repertoires.

One entry per CDR3 protein, called by TCRdb with MiXCR from the 5' RACE reads. The repertoire consists of some 340,000 distinct CDR3 sequences, with about 10% occurring once and the leading ten covering 2.5% to 4%. The sequencing used CD4+ T cells sorted from PBMCs, collected 45 days after the yellow fever booster vaccination. V and J are TRBV6-2 or TRBV6-3 and TRBJ2-7; D is undetermined. The sequence came from a man aged 18 to 30 who received the YFV17D yellow fever vaccine. CDR3 region: CASSYIYEQYF. CDR3 coding DNA: TGTGCCAGCAGTTACATCTACGAGCAGTACTTC.